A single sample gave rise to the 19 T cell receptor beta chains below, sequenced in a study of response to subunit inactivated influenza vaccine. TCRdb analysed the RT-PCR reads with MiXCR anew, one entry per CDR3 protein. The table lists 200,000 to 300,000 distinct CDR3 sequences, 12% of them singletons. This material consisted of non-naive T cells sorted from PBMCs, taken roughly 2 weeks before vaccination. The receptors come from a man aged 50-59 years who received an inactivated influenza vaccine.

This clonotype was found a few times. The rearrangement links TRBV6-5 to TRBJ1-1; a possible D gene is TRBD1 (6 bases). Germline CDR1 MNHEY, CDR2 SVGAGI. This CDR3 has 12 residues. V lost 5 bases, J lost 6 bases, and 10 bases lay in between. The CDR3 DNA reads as TGTGCCAGCAGTGCCCGACAGGCTGAAGCTTTCTTT. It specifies CASSARQAEAFF.

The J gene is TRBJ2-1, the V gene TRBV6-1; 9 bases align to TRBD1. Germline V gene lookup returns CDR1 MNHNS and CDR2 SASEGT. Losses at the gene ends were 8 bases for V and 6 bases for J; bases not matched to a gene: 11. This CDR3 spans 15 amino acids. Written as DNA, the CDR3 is TGTGCCAGCGGCCCGGACAGGGGAGTGTTCAATGAGCAGTTCTTC. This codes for CASGPDRGVFNEQFF.

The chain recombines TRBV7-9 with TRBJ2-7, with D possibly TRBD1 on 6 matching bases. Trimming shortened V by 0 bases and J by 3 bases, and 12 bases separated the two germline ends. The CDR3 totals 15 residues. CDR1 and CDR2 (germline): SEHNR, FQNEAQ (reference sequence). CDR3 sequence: CASSLASGQLYEQYF. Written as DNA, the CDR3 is TGTGCCAGCAGCTTAGCCTCGGGACAACTCTACGAGCAGTACTTC.

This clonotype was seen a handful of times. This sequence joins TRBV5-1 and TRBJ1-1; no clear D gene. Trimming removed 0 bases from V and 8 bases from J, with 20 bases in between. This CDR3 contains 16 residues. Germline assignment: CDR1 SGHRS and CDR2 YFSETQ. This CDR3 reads CASSLERARPSSEAFF. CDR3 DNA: TGCGCCAGCAGCTTGGAGAGGGCCAGGCCTTCGTCCGAAGCTTTCTTT.

The chain's CDR3 is CASAMGYYRGRNYGYTF. In DNA form, the CDR3 reads TGTGCCAGCGCGATGGGGTACTACAGGGGGCGCAACTATGGCTACACCTTC. V is TRBV6-1 and J is TRBJ1-2, with 9 bases identical to TRBD1. After removal of 8 bases from V and 2 bases from J, the junction contained 15 bases not matched to a gene. CDR1 is MNHNS, CDR2 SASEGT, per germline. This CDR3 has 17 amino acids.

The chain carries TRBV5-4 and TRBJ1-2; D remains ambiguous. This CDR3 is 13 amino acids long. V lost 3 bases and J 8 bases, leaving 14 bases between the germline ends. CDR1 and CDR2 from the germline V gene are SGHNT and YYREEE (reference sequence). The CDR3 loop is CASSYSNYGGYTF. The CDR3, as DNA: TGTGCCAGCAGCTATTCTAACTATGGCGGCTACACCTTC.

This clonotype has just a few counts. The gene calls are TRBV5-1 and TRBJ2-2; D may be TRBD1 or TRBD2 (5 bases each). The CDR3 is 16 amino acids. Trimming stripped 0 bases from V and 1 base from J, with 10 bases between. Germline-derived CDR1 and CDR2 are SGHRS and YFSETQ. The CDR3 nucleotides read TGCGCCAGCAGCTTGGCTGGGGGAATGAACACCGGGGAGCTGTTTTTT. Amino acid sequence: CASSLAGGMNTGELFF.

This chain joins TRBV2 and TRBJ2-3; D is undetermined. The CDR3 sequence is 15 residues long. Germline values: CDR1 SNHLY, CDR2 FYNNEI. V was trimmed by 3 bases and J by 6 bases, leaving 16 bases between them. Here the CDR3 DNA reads TGTGCCAGCAGTGAGAATCTTCGCGGATGGGATACGCAGTATTTT. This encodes CASSENLRGWDTQYF.

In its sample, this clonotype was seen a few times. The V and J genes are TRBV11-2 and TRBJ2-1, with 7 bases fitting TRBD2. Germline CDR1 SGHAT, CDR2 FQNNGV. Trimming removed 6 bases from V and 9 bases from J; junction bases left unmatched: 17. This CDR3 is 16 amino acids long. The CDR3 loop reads CASSSPGMAGEAEQFF. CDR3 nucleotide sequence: TGTGCCAGCAGTTCCCCGGGGATGGCGGGAGAGGCTGAGCAGTTCTTC.

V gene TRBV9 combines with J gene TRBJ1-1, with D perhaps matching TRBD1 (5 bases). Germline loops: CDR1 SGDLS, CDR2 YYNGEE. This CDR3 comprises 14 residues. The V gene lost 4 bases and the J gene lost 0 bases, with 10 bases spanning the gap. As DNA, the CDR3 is TGTGCCAGCAGCTCAATCAGGGTGAACACTGAAGCTTTCTTT. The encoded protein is CASSSIRVNTEAFF.

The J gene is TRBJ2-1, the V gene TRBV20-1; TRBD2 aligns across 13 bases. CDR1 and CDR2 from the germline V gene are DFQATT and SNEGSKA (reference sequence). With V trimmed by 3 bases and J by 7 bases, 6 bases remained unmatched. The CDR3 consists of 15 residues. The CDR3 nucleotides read TGCAGTGCTAGGGGGGGACTAGCGGGACGGAATGAGCAGTTCTTC. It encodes CSARGGLAGRNEQFF.

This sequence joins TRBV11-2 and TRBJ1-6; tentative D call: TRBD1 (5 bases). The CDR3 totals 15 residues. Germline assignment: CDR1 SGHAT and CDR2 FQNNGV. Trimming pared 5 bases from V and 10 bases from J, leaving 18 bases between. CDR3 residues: CASSLIAGLRSPLHF. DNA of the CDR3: TGTGCCAGCAGCCTTATAGCGGGGCTTCGGTCACCCCTCCACTTT.

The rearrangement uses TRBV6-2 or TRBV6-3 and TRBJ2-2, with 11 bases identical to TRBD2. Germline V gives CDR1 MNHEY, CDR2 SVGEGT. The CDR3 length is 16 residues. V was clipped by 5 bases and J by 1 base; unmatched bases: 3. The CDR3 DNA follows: TGTGCCAGCAGTAGACTAGCGGGACGGAACACCGGGGAGCTGTTTTTT. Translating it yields CASSRLAGRNTGELFF.

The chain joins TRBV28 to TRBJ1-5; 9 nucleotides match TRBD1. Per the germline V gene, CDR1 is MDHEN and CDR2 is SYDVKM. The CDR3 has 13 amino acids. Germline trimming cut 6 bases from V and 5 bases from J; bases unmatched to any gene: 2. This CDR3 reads CASRWTGDQPQHF. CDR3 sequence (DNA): TGTGCCAGCAGATGGACAGGGGATCAGCCCCAGCATTTT.

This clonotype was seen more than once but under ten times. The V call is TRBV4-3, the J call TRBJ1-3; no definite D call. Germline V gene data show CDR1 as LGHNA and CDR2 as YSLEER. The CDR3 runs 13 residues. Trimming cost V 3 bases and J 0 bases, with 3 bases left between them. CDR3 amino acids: CASSHTSGNTIYF. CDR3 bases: TGCGCCAGCAGCCACACCTCTGGAAACACCATATATTTT.

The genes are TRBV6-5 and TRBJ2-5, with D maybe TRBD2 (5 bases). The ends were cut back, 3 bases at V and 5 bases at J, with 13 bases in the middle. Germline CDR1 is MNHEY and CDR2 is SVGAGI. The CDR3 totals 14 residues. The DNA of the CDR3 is TGTGCCAGCAGTTATTCCGGTTGGGAGGAGACCCAGTACTTC. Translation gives CASSYSGWEETQYF.

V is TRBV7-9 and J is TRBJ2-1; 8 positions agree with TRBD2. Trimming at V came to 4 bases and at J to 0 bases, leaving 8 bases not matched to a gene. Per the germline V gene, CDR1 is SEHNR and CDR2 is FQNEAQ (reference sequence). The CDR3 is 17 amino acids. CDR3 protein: CASSSSSAGGSYNEQFF. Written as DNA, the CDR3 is TGTGCCAGCAGCTCTTCCTCTGCGGGAGGCTCCTACAATGAGCAGTTCTTC.

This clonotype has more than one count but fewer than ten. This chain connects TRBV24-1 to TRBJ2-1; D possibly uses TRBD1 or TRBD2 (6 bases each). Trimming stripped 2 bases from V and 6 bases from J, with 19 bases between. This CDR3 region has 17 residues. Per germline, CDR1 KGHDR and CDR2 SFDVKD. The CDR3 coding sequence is TGTGCCACCAGTGATTCTTTAGGGGGAGGCCAGATCAATGAGCAGTTCTTC. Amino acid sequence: CATSDSLGGGQINEQFF.

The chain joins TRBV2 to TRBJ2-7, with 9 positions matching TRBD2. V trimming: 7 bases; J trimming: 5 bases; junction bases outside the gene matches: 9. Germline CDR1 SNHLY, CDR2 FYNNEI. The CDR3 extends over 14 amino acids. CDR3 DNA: TGTGCCAGCACTAAGGGACTAGCTGGTAACGAGCAGTACTTC. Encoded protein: CASTKGLAGNEQYF.